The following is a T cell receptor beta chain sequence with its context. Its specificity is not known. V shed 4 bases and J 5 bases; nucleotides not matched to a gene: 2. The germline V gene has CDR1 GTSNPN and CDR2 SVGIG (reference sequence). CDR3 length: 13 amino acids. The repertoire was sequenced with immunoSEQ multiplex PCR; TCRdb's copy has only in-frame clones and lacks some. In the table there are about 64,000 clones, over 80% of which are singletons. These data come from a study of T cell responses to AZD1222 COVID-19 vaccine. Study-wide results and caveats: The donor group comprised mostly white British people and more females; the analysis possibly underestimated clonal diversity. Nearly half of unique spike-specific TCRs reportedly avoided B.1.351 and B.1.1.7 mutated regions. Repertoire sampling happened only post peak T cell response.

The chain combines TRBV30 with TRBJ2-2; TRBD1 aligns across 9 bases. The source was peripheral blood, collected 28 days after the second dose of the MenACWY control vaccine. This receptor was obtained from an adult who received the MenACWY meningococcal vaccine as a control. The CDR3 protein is CAWTGQGTGELFF. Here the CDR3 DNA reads TGTGCCTGGACGGGACAGGGTACCGGGGAGCTGTTTTTT.